The source of this T cell receptor beta chain is a study of blood T cell repertoires in COVID-19. Study overall: Acute and convalescent COVID-19 samples came from the United States, Italy and Spain. PBMCs, B-cell-depleted T cells, or T cells provided the cDNA or gDNA that made up the material.

V dropped 2 bases and J dropped 9; count of bases not matched to a gene: 15. In germline, CDR1 is SGDLS, CDR2 YYNGEE. The CDR3 runs 16 residues. Only one count was recorded for this clone. Per the study methods: Reference gene primer amplification gave estimated nucleated cell counts. Only in-frame clones appear in the TCRdb table, and some are missing; sequencing was by immunoSEQ multiplex PCR. That table is the source of V, J and clone size, and D and trimming were worked out from the DNA. The sample records 250,000 or so clones, approximately 83% being singletons. Cohorts were determined from participant-reported clinical history.

This TCR derives from a woman aged 40 to 50 who had been exposed to COVID-19. The J gene is TRBJ1-1, the V gene TRBV9; TRBD1 agrees at 8 bases. Sequences were obtained from PBMCs or T cells enriched from blood (not recorded which). CDR3 region: CASSVATGALEAQAFF. The CDR3, as DNA: TGTGCCAGCAGCGTTGCGACAGGGGCGCTGGAAGCTCAAGCTTTCTTT.